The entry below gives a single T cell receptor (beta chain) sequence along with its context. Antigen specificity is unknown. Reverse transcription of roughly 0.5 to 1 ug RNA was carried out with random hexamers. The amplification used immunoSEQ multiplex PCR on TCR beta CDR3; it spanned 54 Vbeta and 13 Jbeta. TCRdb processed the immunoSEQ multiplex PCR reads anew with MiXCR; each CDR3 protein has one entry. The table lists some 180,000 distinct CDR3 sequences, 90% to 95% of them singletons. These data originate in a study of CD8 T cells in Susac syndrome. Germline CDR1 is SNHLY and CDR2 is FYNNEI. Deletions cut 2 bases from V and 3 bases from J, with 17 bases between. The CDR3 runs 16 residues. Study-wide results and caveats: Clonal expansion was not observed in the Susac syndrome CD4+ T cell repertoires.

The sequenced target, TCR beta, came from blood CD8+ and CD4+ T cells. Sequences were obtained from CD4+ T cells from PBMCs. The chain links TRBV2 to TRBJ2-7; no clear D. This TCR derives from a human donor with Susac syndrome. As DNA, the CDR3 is TGTGCCAGCAGTGAAAGAAGGCCCCTGGACGGCTACGAGCAGTACTTC. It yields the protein CASSERRPLDGYEQYF.